The 25 T cell receptor beta chains reported below all come from one sample, sequenced in a study of vaccination and CD4 T cells after COVID-19. Researchers used the Oncomine TCR Beta short-read assay to sequence DNA from cultured CD4+ T cells. Each CDR3 protein is one row after TCRdb ran MiXCR on the PCR reads. The table lists thousands of distinct CDR3 sequences, under 60% of them singletons, with 26% in the top ten. Their antigens are not known. Treatment indicated: approximately nine-day PBMC culture with coronavirus spike peptide pools or control peptides (ViraFEST assay). Ahead of the COVID-19 pandemic (2011-2018), the CD4+ T cells of the unexposed donor were collected. Sequencing was performed on CD4+ T cells from blood, cultured in vitro. The receptor source for this set is a human donor in good health.

The chain links TRBV6-1 to TRBJ1-2; D remains unclear. Germline-derived CDR1 and CDR2 are MNHNS and SASEGT. This CDR3 region has 12 residues. With 5 bases removed from V and 1 base from J, the gap between germline ends came to 5 bases. DNA for the CDR3: TGTGCCAGCAGTAGACTTAACTATGGCTACACCTTC. This codes for CASSRLNYGYTF.

The rearrangement links TRBV20-1 to TRBJ2-1, with TRBD2 matching 7 bases. V gave up 6 bases and J gave up 1 base; unmatched junction bases: 9. CDR1 is DFQATT, CDR2 SNEGSKA, per germline (reference sequence). This CDR3 spans 15 amino acids. The CDR3 sequence is CSAASGHISYNEQFF. CDR3 nucleotides: TGCAGTGCCGCTAGCGGTCATATTTCCTACAATGAGCAGTTCTTC.

Sample share makes this clonotype medium-sized (0.01 to 0.1%). The rearrangement uses TRBV6-5 and TRBJ2-4, with D maybe TRBD2 (7 bases). CDR1 is MNHEY, CDR2 SVGAGI, per germline. V lost 2 bases and J lost 0, with 20 bases in between. This CDR3 has 19 residues. CDR3 amino acids: CASSYAAGEGKIAKNIQYF. The CDR3 nucleotides read TGTGCCAGCAGTTACGCGGCAGGGGAGGGGAAAATAGCCAAAAACATTCAGTACTTC.

J is TRBJ2-7 and V is TRBV6-5; D possibly matches TRBD1 or TRBD2 (5 bases each). CDR3 length: 14 residues. Trimming removed 0 bases at V and 2 bases at J, with 8 bases between. CDR1 is MNHEY and CDR2 is SVGAGI in the germline V gene. CDR3 sequence reads: CASSYSGTAYEQYF. For the CDR3, the DNA is TGTGCCAGCAGTTACTCGGGGACGGCCTACGAGCAGTACTTC.

The chain joins TRBV7-2 to TRBJ1-6; TRBD1 is a possible D gene (6 bases). This CDR3 has 14 amino acids. CDR1 is SGHTA, CDR2 FQGNSA, per germline. Trimming took 5 bases from V and 13 from J, leaving 18 bases between them. This CDR3 reads CASSTGGKMAPLHF. CDR3 nucleotides: TGTGCCAGCAGCACGGGGGGCAAGATGGCGCCCCTCCACTTT.

This clonotype was counted only a few times. V usage is TRBV24-1 and J usage is TRBJ2-1, with 7 bases that match TRBD1. V gave up 4 bases and J gave up 6 bases; unmatched junction bases: 11. The germline gives CDR1 KGHDR, CDR2 SFDVKD. The length of the CDR3 is 16 residues. The CDR3 sequence is CATSDENRGYSNEQFF. As DNA, the CDR3 is TGTGCCACCAGTGACGAGAACAGGGGATATAGCAATGAGCAGTTCTTC.

The chain employs TRBV20-1 and TRBJ1-6; TRBD1 might be the D (5 bases). CDR3 length: 13 residues. Germline V gene sequence: CDR1 DFQATT, CDR2 SNEGSKA (reference sequence). Trimming cost V 3 bases and J 10 bases, with 13 bases left between them. Here the CDR3 reads CSASIGAGSPLHF. CDR3 DNA sequence: TGCAGTGCTAGCATAGGGGCAGGGTCACCCCTCCACTTT.

The chain is built from TRBV28 and TRBJ1-1, with D perhaps TRBD1 (5 bases). Trimming took 8 bases from V and 8 from J, leaving 15 bases between them. This CDR3 has 12 amino acids. The germline V gene has CDR1 MDHEN and CDR2 SYDVKM. CDR3 sequence: CASQLWGREAFF. The CDR3 DNA sequence: TGTGCCAGCCAACTCTGGGGCAGGGAAGCTTTCTTT.

CDR3 residues: CAWQALRAGDTDTQYF. The CDR3 nucleotides read TGTGCCTGGCAGGCCCTCAGGGCAGGGGACACAGATACGCAGTATTTT. V is TRBV30 and J is TRBJ2-3; D is possibly TRBD1 (6 bases). CDR1 and CDR2 from the germline V gene are GTSNPN and SVGIG (reference sequence). CDR3 length: 16 amino acids. V lost 5 bases and J lost 2, with 20 bases in between.

The chain couples TRBV12-3 or TRBV12-4 to TRBJ1-2; D not resolved. The CDR3 is 10 residues long. V lost 10 bases to trimming and J lost 5 bases, with 8 bases between them. In DNA, the CDR3 is TGTGCCACGTGGCGGTATGGCTACACCTTC. Protein: CATWRYGYTF.

The V call is TRBV10-3, the J call TRBJ1-5, with D perhaps matching TRBD1 (5 bases). Trimming stripped 0 bases from V and 9 bases from J, with 12 bases between. The CDR3 length is 14 residues. The germline V gene has CDR1 ENHRY and CDR2 SYGVKD. The CDR3 DNA sequence: TGTGCCATCAGTGAGTCCGGGGGAGAAAGGCCCCAGCATTTT. This encodes CAISESGGERPQHF.

In its sample, this clonotype ranks as medium-sized. This chain uses TRBV5-8 with TRBJ2-2, with no clear D. Germline loops: CDR1 SGHTS, CDR2 YDEGEE. The germline V and J ends were trimmed by 1 base and 5 bases, with 15 bases remaining between them. CDR3 length: 16 amino acids. The CDR3 bases are TGTGCCAGCAGCTTGTCAGTAGCCCCGGAGACCGGGGAGCTGTTTTTT. Its protein product is CASSLSVAPETGELFF.

This clonotype showed up just a few times. This chain uses TRBV28 with TRBJ1-2; possible D gene TRBD1, 6 bases. Trimming took off 1 base at V and 4 bases at J, with 10 bases between the two ends. The CDR3 has 14 residues. CDR1 and CDR2 (germline): MDHEN, SYDVKM. DNA for the CDR3: TGTGCCAGCAGTTTATCAGGGGCAGGCTATGGCTACACCTTC. Protein sequence: CASSLSGAGYGYTF.

The chain uses TRBV27 and TRBJ2-3, with 11 bases aligning to TRBD2. CDR3 size: 15 residues. Germline V gene lookup returns CDR1 MNHEY and CDR2 SMNVEV (reference sequence). J lost 3 bases, V lost 5 bases, and 4 bases had no gene match. CDR3 region: CASSPGLAATDTQYF. The CDR3 DNA follows: TGTGCCAGCAGTCCGGGACTAGCGGCAACAGATACGCAGTATTTT.

The genes are TRBV7-6 and TRBJ2-2; D gene unclear. V lost 1 base and J lost 0, with 9 bases in between. CDR3 size: 16 residues. Per the germline V gene, CDR1 is SGHVS and CDR2 is FNYEAQ. CDR3 DNA sequence: TGTGCCAGCAGCTTAGTTGCGGTACCGAACACCGGGGAGCTGTTTTTT. As protein: CASSLVAVPNTGELFF.

The chain is built from TRBV12-3 or TRBV12-4 and TRBJ1-5; D remains unclear. This CDR3 spans 15 amino acids. V was cut by 2 bases and J by 0 bases, with 8 bases left in between. Here the CDR3 reads CASSLSPVSNQPQHF. In DNA, the CDR3 is TGTGCCAGCAGTTTATCCCCAGTTAGCAATCAGCCCCAGCATTTT.

V and J are TRBV18 and TRBJ1-2, with 7 positions matching TRBD1. In germline, CDR1 is KGHSH, CDR2 LQKENI. V shed 3 bases, J shed 9 bases, and the junction held 7 bases outside the gene matches. This CDR3 has 13 residues. The CDR3 loop is CASSPPGQSSYTF. CDR3 sequence (DNA): TGTGCCAGCTCACCCCCGGGACAGTCAAGCTACACCTTC. Full variable domain (outside the CDR3, taken from reference TRBV18 and TRBJ1-2): NAGVMQNPRHLVRRRGQEARLRCSPMKGHSHVYWYRQLPEEGLKFMVYLQKENIIDESGMPKERFSAEFPKEGPSILRIQQVVRGDSAAYFCASSPPGQSSYTFGSGTRLTVV.

The chain carries TRBV6-1 and TRBJ2-3; D perhaps matches TRBD1 (5 bases). CDR1 and CDR2 from the germline V gene are MNHNS and SASEGT. The length of the CDR3 is 13 residues. V lost 6 bases to trimming and J lost 1 base, with 8 bases between them. Written as DNA, the CDR3 is TGTGCCAGCAGGAAAGGGGGCACAGATACGCAGTATTTT. This sequence encodes CASRKGGTDTQYF.

This clonotype was seen a handful of times. CDR3 DNA: TGTGCCATCAGTGAGTATCAGGGGAGCAATCAGCCCCAGCATTTT. This sequence encodes CAISEYQGSNQPQHF. The V call is TRBV10-3, the J call TRBJ1-5, with D perhaps matching TRBD1 (6 bases). The CDR3 extends over 15 amino acids. Trimming left V 1 base short and J 1 base short, with 8 bases between. Germline lookup yields CDR1 ENHRY and CDR2 SYGVKD.

This clonotype came up a few times. The chain is built from TRBV20-1 and TRBJ2-5; unclear D gene. Germline V gives CDR1 DFQATT, CDR2 SNEGSKA (reference sequence). The CDR3 runs 11 residues. Here the CDR3 reads CSQKGPETQYF. CDR3 in DNA: TGCAGCCAAAAGGGTCCAGAGACCCAGTACTTC.

The chain couples TRBV5-4 to TRBJ2-3; the D is unclear. The CDR3 runs 17 residues. The V gene's germline CDR1 is SGHNT and CDR2 YYREEE (reference sequence). With 5 bases removed from V and 3 bases from J, the gap between germline ends came to 22 bases. The CDR3 DNA follows: TGTGCCAGCAGTCCGGTTGGGCGCGCCGGCAGTACAGATACGCAGTATTTT. The encoded protein is CASSPVGRAGSTDTQYF.

The J gene is TRBJ1-5, the V gene TRBV10-1; D unresolved. Trimming took 4 bases from V and 3 from J, leaving 16 bases between them. The CDR3 contains 16 residues. Looked up from germline, CDR1 is WNHNN and CDR2 is SYGVQD (reference sequence). In DNA form, the CDR3 reads TGCGCCAGCAGTGGCCCCGATGGGGTCAACAATCAGCCCCAGCATTTT. Protein sequence: CASSGPDGVNNQPQHF.

This sequence joins TRBV6-2 or TRBV6-3 and TRBJ2-2; 13 nucleotides align to TRBD2. Germline CDR1 reads MNHEY; CDR2 reads SVGEGT. The J segment lost 5 bases and the V segment lost 6 bases, leaving 9 bases of the junction unmatched. The CDR3 is 17 amino acids. CDR3 protein: CASRPFRLAGGTGELFF. Here the CDR3 DNA reads TGTGCCAGCAGACCATTCAGACTAGCGGGGGGAACCGGGGAGCTGTTTTTT.

DNA of the CDR3: TGTGCCAGTAGTCGGACAGGTTTGCTTACTAGCAATCAGCCCCAGCATTTT. This sequence encodes CASSRTGLLTSNQPQHF. The chain recombines TRBV19 with TRBJ1-5, with 7 bases matching TRBD1. Trimming at V came to 5 bases and at J to 0 bases, leaving 10 bases not matched to a gene. The CDR3 loop spans 17 amino acids. Per the germline V gene, CDR1 is LNHDA and CDR2 is SQIVND (reference sequence).

This chain joins TRBV20-1 and TRBJ1-1; D possibly corresponds to TRBD1 (6 bases). Germline CDR1 DFQATT, CDR2 SNEGSKA (reference sequence). Trimming removed 3 bases from V and 0 bases from J, with 20 bases in between. The CDR3 length is 17 residues. In DNA, the CDR3 is TGCAGTGCTAGTCGCCGGGGGCGGGGAATAATGAACACTGAAGCTTTCTTT. It encodes CSASRRGRGIMNTEAFF.